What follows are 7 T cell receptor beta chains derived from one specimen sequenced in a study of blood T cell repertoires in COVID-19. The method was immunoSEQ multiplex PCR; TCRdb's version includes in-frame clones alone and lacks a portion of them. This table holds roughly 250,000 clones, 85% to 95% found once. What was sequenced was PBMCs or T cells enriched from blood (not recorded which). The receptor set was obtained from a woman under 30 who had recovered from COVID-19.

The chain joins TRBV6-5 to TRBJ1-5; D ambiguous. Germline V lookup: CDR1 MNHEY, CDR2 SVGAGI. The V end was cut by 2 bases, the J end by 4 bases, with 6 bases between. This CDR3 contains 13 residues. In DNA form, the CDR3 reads TGTGCCAGCAGTTACGGCGGAAATCAGCCCCAGCATTTT. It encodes CASSYGGNQPQHF.

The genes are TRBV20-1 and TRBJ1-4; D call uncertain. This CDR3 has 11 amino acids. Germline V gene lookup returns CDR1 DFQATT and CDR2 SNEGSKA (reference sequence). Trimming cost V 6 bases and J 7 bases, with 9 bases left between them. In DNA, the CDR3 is TGCAGTGCCCCACGGGGTGAAAAACTGTTTTTT. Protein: CSAPRGEKLFF.

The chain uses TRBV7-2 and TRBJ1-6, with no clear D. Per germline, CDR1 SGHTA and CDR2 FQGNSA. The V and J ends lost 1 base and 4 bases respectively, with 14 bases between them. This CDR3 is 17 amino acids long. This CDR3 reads CASSLVDTLRYNSPLHF. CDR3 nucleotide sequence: TGTGCCAGCAGCTTAGTAGACACTCTCAGGTATAATTCACCCCTCCACTTT.

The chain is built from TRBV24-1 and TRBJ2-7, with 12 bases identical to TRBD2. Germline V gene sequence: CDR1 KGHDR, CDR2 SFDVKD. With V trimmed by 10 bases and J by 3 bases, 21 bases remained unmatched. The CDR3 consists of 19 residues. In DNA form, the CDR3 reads TGTGCCACAGCCGTCAGGGGGACTAGCGGGCTAAGGTCTCTCTACGAGCAGTACTTC. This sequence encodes CATAVRGTSGLRSLYEQYF.

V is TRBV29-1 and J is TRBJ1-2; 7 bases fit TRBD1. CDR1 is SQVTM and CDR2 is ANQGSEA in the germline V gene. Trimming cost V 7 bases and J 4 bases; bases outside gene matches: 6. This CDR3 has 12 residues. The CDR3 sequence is CSAAGGAYGYTF. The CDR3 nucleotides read TGCAGCGCGGCAGGGGGTGCCTATGGCTACACCTTC.

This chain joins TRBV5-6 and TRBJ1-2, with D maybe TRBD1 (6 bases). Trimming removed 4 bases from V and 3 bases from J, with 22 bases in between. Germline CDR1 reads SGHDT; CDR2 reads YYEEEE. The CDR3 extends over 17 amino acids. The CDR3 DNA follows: TGTGCCAGCAGCCTAGGGGGTTGGTTAGAGGGCGACTATGGCTACACCTTC. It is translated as CASSLGGWLEGDYGYTF.

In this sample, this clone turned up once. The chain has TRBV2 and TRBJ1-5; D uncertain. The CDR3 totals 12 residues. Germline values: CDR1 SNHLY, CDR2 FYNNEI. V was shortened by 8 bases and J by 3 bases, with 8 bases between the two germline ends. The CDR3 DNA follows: TGTGCCAGCGCGTTCAACAATCAGCCCCAGCATTTT. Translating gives CASAFNNQPQHF.